The 31 T cell receptor beta chains in this list originate from one sample, sequenced in a study of PD-L1 blockade in urothelial cancer. Time point denoted: peripheral blood 6 weeks after treatment start. Data came from immunoSEQ multiplex PCR; TCRdb stores just in-frame clones and leaves some out. The sample contains roughly 25,000 clones, approximately 81% of which appear only once. Sample: PBMCs, taken around atezolizumab (anti-PD-L1) treatment. All receptors come from a man in his 70s with urothelial cancer.

The rearrangement joins TRBV28 to TRBJ1-1; D is ambiguous. In germline, CDR1 is MDHEN, CDR2 SYDVKM. Trimming left V 5 bases short and J 2 bases short, with 6 bases between. This CDR3 region has 12 residues. This CDR3 reads CASSQTNTEAFF. CDR3 sequence (DNA): TGTGCCAGCAGTCAGACAAACACTGAAGCTTTCTTT. Filled out from reference TRBV28 and TRBJ1-1, the complete variable domain reads DVKVTQSSRYLVKRTGEKVFLECVQDMDHENMFWYRQDPGLGLRLIYFSYDVKMKEKGDIPEGYSVSREKKERFSLILESASTNQTSMYLCASSQTNTEAFFGQGTRLTVV.

This rearrangement joins TRBV7-9 to TRBJ2-7; 7 bases align to TRBD1. V shed 6 bases, J shed 0 bases, and the junction held 5 bases outside the gene matches. Germline assignment: CDR1 SEHNR and CDR2 FQNEAQ (reference sequence). The length of the CDR3 is 14 residues. This chain's CDR3 is CASRRQGSSYEQYF. In DNA form, the CDR3 reads TGTGCCAGCAGGAGACAGGGTTCCTCCTACGAGCAGTACTTC. The full variable domain, its missing parts supplied by reference TRBV7-9 and TRBJ2-7, is DTGVSQNPRHKITKRGQNVTFRCDPISEHNRLYWYRQTLGQGPEFLTYFQNEAQLEKSRLLSDRFSAERPKGSFSTLEIQRTEQGDSAMYLCASRRQGSSYEQYFGPGTRLTVT.

The J gene is TRBJ2-7, the V gene TRBV18; 7 nucleotides agree with TRBD1. This CDR3 is built from 16 residues. Germline values: CDR1 KGHSH, CDR2 LQKENI. The J segment lost 3 bases and the V segment lost 0 bases, leaving 8 bases of the junction unmatched. This CDR3 is CASSPPNRGTVYEQYF. For the CDR3, the DNA is TGTGCCAGCTCACCACCGAACAGGGGTACGGTCTACGAGCAGTACTTC.

The chain links TRBV9 to TRBJ2-3, with a weak D call TRBD2 (5 bases). V was trimmed by 0 bases and J by 3 bases, leaving 11 bases between them. CDR3 length: 15 residues. Germline V lookup: CDR1 SGDLS, CDR2 YYNGEE. The CDR3 DNA follows: TGTGCCAGCAGCGTAGTTGGAATAGCGACAGATACGCAGTATTTT. Translating it yields CASSVVGIATDTQYF.

The genes are TRBV4-3 and TRBJ2-7, with 10 bases identical to TRBD1. Germline V gives CDR1 LGHNA, CDR2 YSLEER. The CDR3 has 16 amino acids. The junction had 6 bases not matched to a gene; V was cut back by 0 bases and J by 4 bases. CDR3 loop: CASSQDPGTGVYEQYF. CDR3 sequence (DNA): TGCGCCAGCAGCCAAGATCCAGGGACAGGGGTTTACGAGCAGTACTTC.

The rearrangement joins TRBV5-1 to TRBJ2-7; 13 bases are a match to TRBD2. The CDR3 is 16 residues long. V shed 0 bases and J 2 bases; nucleotides not matched to a gene: 2. Germline V gives CDR1 SGHRS, CDR2 YFSETQ. The CDR3 nucleotides are TGCGCCAGCAGCTTGGGGGGGACTAGCGGGACCTACGAGCAGTACTTC. It yields the protein CASSLGGTSGTYEQYF.

V gene TRBV6-1 combines with J gene TRBJ1-5, with TRBD1 matching 7 bases. Germline V gives CDR1 MNHNS, CDR2 SASEGT. The CDR3 is 15 residues long. V lost 5 bases and J lost 6; bases outside the gene matches: 10. CDR3 loop: CASSFQQGISQPQHF. The CDR3 DNA sequence: TGTGCCAGCAGTTTTCAACAGGGGATAAGTCAGCCCCAGCATTTT.

The chain employs TRBV29-1 and TRBJ2-5; 7 positions match TRBD1. V gave up 6 bases and J gave up 5 bases; unmatched junction bases: 12. The CDR3 totals 14 residues. Germline V CDR1 and CDR2: SQVTM, ANQGSEA. CDR3 in amino acids: CSVGDSGHEETQYF. CDR3 nucleotides: TGCAGCGTGGGGGACAGCGGACACGAGGAGACCCAGTACTTC.

The chain employs TRBV6-4 and TRBJ2-3; perhaps TRBD1 as D (6 bases). This CDR3 spans 15 amino acids. In germline, CDR1 is MRHNA, CDR2 SNTAGT. V lost 3 bases, J lost 2 bases, and 12 bases lay in between. CDR3 in DNA: TGTGCCAGCAGTGAAGGCAGGGGAGACACAGATACGCAGTATTTT. Translating gives CASSEGRGDTDTQYF.

V and J are TRBV29-1 and TRBJ1-5; TRBD1 aligns across 7 bases. Germline CDR1 reads SQVTM; CDR2 reads ANQGSEA. V lost 4 bases and J lost 5; bases outside the gene matches: 5. The CDR3 covers 13 residues. The CDR3 DNA sequence: TGCAGCGTTGCGGGACAGAGTGATCAGCCCCAGCATTTT. Translation: CSVAGQSDQPQHF.

This chain uses TRBV7-9 with TRBJ2-3; 7 bases are shared with TRBD1. Germline CDR1 and CDR2: SEHNR and FQNEAQ (reference sequence). CDR3 length equals 16 residues. After removal of 4 bases from V and 2 bases from J, the junction contained 9 bases not matched to a gene. DNA of the CDR3: TGTGCCAGCAGCTCCCGGACAGGTCTAAACACAGATACGCAGTATTTT. This gives the protein CASSSRTGLNTDTQYF.

V gene TRBV7-8 combines with J gene TRBJ1-3; D may be TRBD1 (5 bases). CDR3 length: 19 residues. Germline CDR1 is SGHVS and CDR2 is FQNEAQ. Trimming removed 5 bases at V and 0 bases at J, with 23 bases between. The DNA of the CDR3 is TGTGCCAGCAGCCCCCCATGGCAGGGAAACTACCTCTCTGGAAACACCATATATTTT. Protein product: CASSPPWQGNYLSGNTIYF.

The chain combines TRBV5-5 with TRBJ2-2; weak D call: TRBD2 (6 bases). Germline CDR1 is SGHKS and CDR2 is YYEKEE (reference sequence). V gave up 2 bases and J gave up 3 bases, with 14 bases separating them. The CDR3 spans 16 residues. As DNA, the CDR3 is TGTGCCAGCAGCTTCTCCGGGGGACCGGACACCGGGGAGCTGTTTTTT. Translating it yields CASSFSGGPDTGELFF.

The chain joins TRBV2 to TRBJ1-1; tentative D call: TRBD1 (5 bases). There are 13 residues in the CDR3. Germline V CDR1 and CDR2: SNHLY, FYNNEI. Trimming stripped 4 bases from V and 11 bases from J, with 17 bases between. The CDR3 nucleotides read TGTGCCAGCAGTGGCCGGACAATGGGTCGGGCTTTCTTT. Residues: CASSGRTMGRAFF. The full variable domain, completed using reference TRBV2 and TRBJ1-1, is EPEVTQTPSHQVTQMGQEVILRCVPISNHLYFYWYRQILGQKVEFLVSFYNNEISEKSEIFDDQFSVERPDGSNFTLKIRSTKLEDSAMYFCASSGRTMGRAFFGQGTRLTVV.

V usage is TRBV5-4 and J usage is TRBJ2-3; weak D call: TRBD1 (5 bases). This CDR3 contains 15 residues. V was cut by 4 bases and J by 2 bases, with 14 bases left in between. Germline V gives CDR1 SGHNT, CDR2 YYREEE (reference sequence). The CDR3 nucleotides read TGTGCCAGCAGCCCCTCCGTAGGGGACACAGATACGCAGTATTTT. This gives the protein CASSPSVGDTDTQYF.

J is TRBJ2-7 and V is TRBV6-1; TRBD2 is a possible D gene (6 bases). V lost 2 bases and J lost 0, with 8 bases in between. Germline CDR1 is MNHNS and CDR2 is SASEGT. This CDR3 has 14 amino acids. The CDR3 loop is CASSEYGSSYEQYF. As DNA, the CDR3 is TGTGCCAGCAGTGAATACGGGAGCTCCTACGAGCAGTACTTC.

This chain joins TRBV19 and TRBJ2-7, with TRBD2 matching over 7 bases. Germline V CDR1 and CDR2: LNHDA, SQIVND (reference sequence). This CDR3 has 17 amino acids. Losses at the gene ends were 1 base for V and 3 bases for J; bases not matched to a gene: 12. In nucleotides, the CDR3 is TGTGCCAGTAGTATAGCCCTGACTGGCGGGAGCTTCTACGAGCAGTACTTC. Translating gives CASSIALTGGSFYEQYF. Full variable domain (outside the CDR3, taken from reference TRBV19 and TRBJ2-7): DGGITQSPKYLFRKEGQNVTLSCEQNLNHDAMYWYRQDPGQGLRLIYYSQIVNDFQKGDIAEGYSVSREKKESFPLTVTSAQKNPTAFYLCASSIALTGGSFYEQYFGPGTRLTVT.

The J gene is TRBJ2-3, the V gene TRBV4-2; the match to TRBD2 covers 9 bases. Trimming cost V 0 bases and J 2 bases; bases outside gene matches: 9. Germline V gives CDR1 LGHNA, CDR2 YNFKEQ. There are 18 residues in the CDR3. The CDR3 DNA reads as TGTGCCAGCAGCCAAGAAAGGGGAGCGGGAGGTTTCACAGATACGCAGTATTTT. It encodes CASSQERGAGGFTDTQYF.

The V call is TRBV10-1, the J call TRBJ1-1, with D hard to call. From germline, CDR1 is WNHNN and CDR2 SYGVQD (reference sequence). The V end lost 3 bases, the J end lost 1 base, and 9 bases lay between the germline ends. This CDR3 is 14 amino acids long. CDR3 coding DNA: TGCGCCAGCAGTGACCACAAAGAGAACACTGAAGCTTTCTTT. It codes for CASSDHKENTEAFF.

The chain combines TRBV5-1 with TRBJ2-5; D may be TRBD1 (6 bases). This CDR3 is 15 amino acids long. The ends were cut back, 3 bases at V and 2 bases at J, with 14 bases in the middle. Germline CDR1 reads SGHRS; CDR2 reads YFSETQ. The CDR3 reads CASSSQDSLQETQYF. CDR3 DNA sequence: TGCGCCAGCAGCTCGCAGGACAGCCTACAAGAGACCCAGTACTTC.

CDR3 region: CASSLDPRQGGEQYF. In nucleotides, the CDR3 is TGCGCCAGCAGCTTGGATCCCCGCCAGGGTGGCGAGCAGTACTTC. The chain carries TRBV5-1 and TRBJ2-7; a possible D gene is TRBD1 (5 bases). Looked up from germline, CDR1 is SGHRS and CDR2 is YFSETQ. This CDR3 contains 15 residues. The germline V and J ends were trimmed by 0 bases and 6 bases, with 16 bases remaining between them.

The chain carries TRBV5-1 and TRBJ2-3, with 7 nucleotides matching TRBD2. Germline-derived CDR1 and CDR2 are SGHRS and YFSETQ. J gave up 0 bases and V 5 bases, and 0 bases lay outside the gene matches. The CDR3 runs 13 residues. CDR3 region: CASSSGSTDTQYF. CDR3 in DNA: TGCGCCAGCAGTAGCGGGAGCACAGATACGCAGTATTTT.

This clone occurred once. The V gene is TRBV29-1, the J gene TRBJ2-1; 12 bases agree with TRBD2. Losses at the gene ends were 2 bases for V and 3 bases for J; bases not matched to a gene: 8. Germline values: CDR1 SQVTM, CDR2 ANQGSEA. The CDR3 sequence is 17 residues long. The CDR3 reads CSVELPGLAGSYNEQFF. CDR3 nucleotides: TGCAGCGTTGAACTCCCGGGACTAGCGGGTAGCTACAATGAGCAGTTCTTC.

The chain carries TRBV18 and TRBJ1-1; D is unresolved. CDR3 size: 14 residues. Germline CDR1 and CDR2: KGHSH and LQKENI. V lost 0 bases and J 1 base, leaving 6 bases between the germline ends. The CDR3 here is CASSPPTGNTEAFF. The DNA for the CDR3 is TGTGCCAGCTCACCACCGACGGGGAACACTGAAGCTTTCTTT.

This chain connects TRBV10-3 to TRBJ2-2; D ambiguous. Trimming stripped 10 bases from V and 6 bases from J, with 6 bases between. Germline V CDR1 and CDR2: ENHRY, SYGVKD. This CDR3 contains 10 residues. The CDR3 DNA reads as TGTGCCACCCGTGCCGGGGAGCTGTTTTTT. Translation: CATRAGELFF.

The chain has TRBV9 and TRBJ2-1; tentatively, D is TRBD1 (5 bases). Trimming left V 7 bases short and J 8 bases short, with 16 bases between. CDR1 and CDR2 from the germline V gene are SGDLS and YYNGEE. This CDR3 has 13 amino acids. In DNA form, the CDR3 reads TGTGCCAGCGCCCGGGTAGGGGTCGATGAGCAGTTCTTC. It encodes CASARVGVDEQFF.

This chain connects TRBV7-2 to TRBJ2-7, with 10 bases aligning to TRBD2. The CDR3 extends over 15 amino acids. Germline CDR1 reads SGHTA; CDR2 reads FQGNSA. After removal of 6 bases from V and 7 bases from J, the junction contained 12 bases not matched to a gene. The CDR3 region has the DNA TGTGCCAGCAGTCTACAAGCGGGAGGGCTGCGAGAGCAGTACTTC. Encoded protein: CASSLQAGGLREQYF.

The chain joins TRBV19 to TRBJ2-7, with TRBD2 as a possible D gene (5 bases). This CDR3 has 14 residues. V dropped 5 bases and J dropped 1 base, with 12 bases sitting between them. Germline-derived CDR1 and CDR2 are LNHDA and SQIVND (reference sequence). CDR3 sequence reads: CASSQRSRSYEQYF. The CDR3 nucleotides are TGTGCCAGTAGTCAGCGGTCTAGATCCTACGAGCAGTACTTC.

The chain links TRBV5-4 to TRBJ2-5; the D is unclear. Germline V gene lookup returns CDR1 SGHNT and CDR2 YYREEE (reference sequence). This CDR3 region has 14 residues. With 0 bases removed from V and 1 base from J, the gap between germline ends came to 7 bases. DNA for the CDR3: TGTGCCAGCAGCTTGGGTGGCAGCCAAGAGACCCAGTACTTC. Translated, it gives CASSLGGSQETQYF. Combining the CDR3 with reference TRBV5-4 and TRBJ2-5 gives the whole variable domain ETGVTQSPTHLIKTRGQQVTLRCSSQSGHNTVSWYQQALGQGPQFIFQYYREEENGRGNFPPRFSGLQFPNYSSELNVNALELDDSALYLCASSLGGSQETQYFGPGTRLLVL.

The chain links TRBV19 to TRBJ2-6; 7 nucleotides match TRBD1. Germline-derived CDR1 and CDR2 are LNHDA and SQIVND (reference sequence). V shed 4 bases, J shed 4 bases, and the junction held 10 bases outside the gene matches. The CDR3 length is 17 residues. CDR3 DNA sequence: TGTGCCAGTAGTACCCTGACAGGGCGTTTAGGGGCCAACGTCCTGACTTTC. This gives the protein CASSTLTGRLGANVLTF.

The rearrangement joins TRBV4-3 to TRBJ1-1; perhaps TRBD1 as D (5 bases). This CDR3 has 15 amino acids. The V end lost 2 bases, the J end lost 2 bases, and 12 bases lay between the germline ends. CDR1 is LGHNA, CDR2 YSLEER, per germline. The chain's CDR3 is CASSQHTGYNTEAFF. The CDR3 region has the DNA TGCGCCAGCAGCCAACATACAGGATATAACACTGAAGCTTTCTTT.